This TCR beta chain emerged from a study of cytomegalovirus exposure and HLA in healthy donors. It was with 60 Vbeta and 13 Jbeta primers that the PCR ran. TCRdb's copy holds only in-frame clones and misses some; the assay was immunoSEQ multiplex PCR. The sample comprises around 150,000 clones, around three quarters of which are singletons, and around 1% rests with the top ten. This clone was seen a single time. Its specificity is not known. V was clipped by 7 bases and J by 1 base, with 16 bases between them. CDR1 MNHEY and CDR2 SMNVEV come from the germline V gene (reference sequence). The CDR3 is 16 amino acids. Study-wide results and limits: It was reported that TCR beta sequences correctly inferred the HLA-A and HLA-B alleles for most subjects.

The source material was PBMCs. The origin of this receptor is a woman in her forties in good health and CMV-seronegative. This chain uses TRBV27 with TRBJ2-2, with a possible D match to TRBD2 (6 bases). In DNA form, the CDR3 reads TGTGCCAGCACCATGGGGGGATTTTTGAACACCGGGGAGCTGTTTTTT. Its translation: CASTMGGFLNTGELFF.